This record covers a single T cell receptor beta chain. Its antigen remains unknown. Trimming took 2 bases from V and 4 from J; bases not matched to a gene: 8. The CDR3 covers 18 residues. The germline V gene has CDR1 LNHDA and CDR2 SQIVND (reference sequence). The method was immunoSEQ multiplex PCR; TCRdb's version includes in-frame clones alone and lacks a portion of them. The repertoire holds some 12,000 clones, with about 61% as singletons. These data belong to a study of neoadjuvant anti-PD-1 for oral cavity cancer. Study overall: Before surgery, most patients got three to four biweekly 3 mg/kg nivolumab doses. The study, taken as a whole, reports: Higher pretreatment Treg/Th17 ratios tracked higher pretreatment blood clonality.

These oral cavity squamous cell carcinomas were HPV-negative and locally advanced. The TCR originated in a person between 40 and 85 years old with oral cavity squamous cell carcinoma. The donor label of this sample is uncertain. The starting material was tumor tissue, obtained before nivolumab (anti-PD-1) treatment. The chain uses TRBV19 and TRBJ2-2, with 12 bases lining up with TRBD2. Written as DNA, the CDR3 is TGTGCCAGTAGTATATGGATGACTAGCGGGAGTGGCACCGGGGAGCTGTTTTTT. Amino acids: CASSIWMTSGSGTGELFF.